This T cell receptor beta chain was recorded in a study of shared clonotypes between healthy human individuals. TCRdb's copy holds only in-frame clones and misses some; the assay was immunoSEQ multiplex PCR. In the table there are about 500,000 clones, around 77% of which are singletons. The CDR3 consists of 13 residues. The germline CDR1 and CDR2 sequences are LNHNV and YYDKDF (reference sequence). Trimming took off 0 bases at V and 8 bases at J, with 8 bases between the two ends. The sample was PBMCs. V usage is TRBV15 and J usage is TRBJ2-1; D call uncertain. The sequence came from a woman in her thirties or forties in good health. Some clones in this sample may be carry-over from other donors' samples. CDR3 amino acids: CATSRDNGDEQFF. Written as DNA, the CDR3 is TGTGCCACCAGCAGAGATAATGGGGATGAGCAGTTCTTC.